These 20 T cell receptor beta chains were all obtained from the same sample, sequenced in a study of T cells in narcolepsy. Sequenced by immunoSEQ multiplex PCR; TCRdb stores in-frame clones only, minus some. The profile shows some 25,000 clones, 70% to 90% of them singletons. The specimen was memory (CD45RA-) CD4+ T cells from blood. The receptors shown here come from a human donor in good health.

The CDR3 reads CASRTLGQGSSGANVLTF. CDR3 bases: TGTGCCAGCAGAACCCTAGGACAGGGGAGCTCTGGGGCCAACGTCCTGACTTTC. The J gene is TRBJ2-6, the V gene TRBV5-6, with TRBD1 matching 9 bases. V shed 5 bases and J 0 bases; nucleotides not matched to a gene: 9. The germline V gene encodes CDR1 SGHDT and CDR2 YYEEEE. The CDR3 spans 18 residues.

The genes are TRBV28 and TRBJ2-5; 8 bases match TRBD2. The CDR3 runs to 17 residues. The germline V gene encodes CDR1 MDHEN and CDR2 SYDVKM. V lost 5 bases to trimming and J lost 2 bases; unmatched junction nucleotides: 13. CDR3 in amino acids: CASSPPGLAGSQETQYF. CDR3 nucleotides: TGTGCCAGCAGTCCCCCTGGGCTAGCGGGTAGTCAAGAGACCCAGTACTTC.

This chain joins TRBV5-1 and TRBJ1-2, with D tentatively TRBD1 (5 bases). The V end lost 2 bases, the J end lost 3 bases, and 20 bases lay between the germline ends. The CDR3 has 17 residues. CDR1 is SGHRS and CDR2 is YFSETQ in the germline V gene. In nucleotides, the CDR3 is TGCGCCAGCAGCTTCGGGACCCAAGCGAGTGGGGACTATGGCTACACCTTC. The encoded protein is CASSFGTQASGDYGYTF.

The chain is built from TRBV2 and TRBJ2-1, with unresolved D. Per the germline V gene, CDR1 is SNHLY and CDR2 is FYNNEI. V lost 6 bases and J 5 bases, leaving 11 bases between the germline ends. The CDR3 consists of 13 residues. In nucleotides, the CDR3 is TGTGCCAGCAGAGATACACGAGACAATGAGCAGTTCTTC. This encodes CASRDTRDNEQFF.

The rearrangement joins TRBV19 to TRBJ2-2; D may be TRBD1 (5 bases). Germline-derived CDR1 and CDR2 are LNHDA and SQIVND (reference sequence). V was clipped by 6 bases and J by 1 base, with 9 bases between them. The CDR3 totals 14 residues. The CDR3 region has the DNA TGTGCCAGTAGGGCGGACATGAACACCGGGGAGCTGTTTTTT. It yields the protein CASRADMNTGELFF.

The chain recombines TRBV18 with TRBJ2-1; D ambiguous. The CDR3 has 14 residues. Germline assignment: CDR1 KGHSH and CDR2 LQKENI. V was trimmed by 2 bases and J by 2 bases, leaving 7 bases between them. In DNA, the CDR3 is TGTGCCAGCTCACCAGCTAGTGCCTACAATGAGCAGTTCTTC. Its translation is CASSPASAYNEQFF.

The rearrangement links TRBV5-4 to TRBJ2-5; weak D call: TRBD1 (5 bases). The CDR3 contains 14 residues. Germline assignment: CDR1 SGHNT and CDR2 YYREEE (reference sequence). Trimming left V 2 bases short and J 7 bases short, with 15 bases between. CDR3 sequence (DNA): TGTGCCAGCAGCTTAGACAGATCCTCTGGGACCCAGTACTTC. Amino acids: CASSLDRSSGTQYF. Full variable domain (remainder filled in from reference TRBV5-4 and TRBJ2-5): ETGVTQSPTHLIKTRGQQVTLRCSSQSGHNTVSWYQQALGQGPQFIFQYYREEENGRGNFPPRFSGLQFPNYSSELNVNALELDDSALYLCASSLDRSSGTQYFGPGTRLLVL.

J is TRBJ2-5 and V is TRBV5-1; unclear D gene. The CDR3 covers 13 residues. CDR1 and CDR2 from the germline V gene are SGHRS and YFSETQ. The germline V and J ends were trimmed by 3 bases and 3 bases, with 9 bases remaining between them. CDR3 in amino acids: CASSSVGEETQYF. The CDR3 region has the DNA TGCGCCAGCAGCTCAGTAGGAGAAGAGACCCAGTACTTC.

The chain joins TRBV28 to TRBJ1-5; D might be TRBD1 (5 bases). Trimming took 6 bases from V and 2 from J, leaving 14 bases between them. This CDR3 has 15 amino acids. Germline loops: CDR1 MDHEN, CDR2 SYDVKM. The CDR3 is CASSFPGYGNQPQHF. CDR3 DNA: TGTGCCAGCAGCTTCCCAGGGTATGGCAATCAGCCCCAGCATTTT.

The chain is built from TRBV6-5 and TRBJ1-2; 8 bases line up with TRBD1. The CDR3 has 12 amino acids. V lost 10 bases to trimming and J lost 4 bases; unmatched junction nucleotides: 5. From germline, CDR1 is MNHEY and CDR2 SVGAGI. The CDR3 sequence: CATRQGPYGYTF. CDR3 nucleotides: TGTGCCACCCGACAGGGGCCCTATGGCTACACCTTC.

The chain combines TRBV10-1 with TRBJ2-1, with 7 bases identical to TRBD1. Trimming at V came to 8 bases and at J to 1 base, leaving 5 bases not matched to a gene. Germline lookup yields CDR1 WNHNN and CDR2 SYGVQD (reference sequence). This CDR3 spans 14 amino acids. CDR3 loop: CASSTGVSYNEQFF. The DNA of the CDR3 is TGCGCCAGCTCTACAGGGGTTTCCTACAATGAGCAGTTCTTC.

The V call is TRBV2, the J call TRBJ2-7; TRBD1 agrees at 11 bases. Trimming took 2 bases from V and 7 from J; bases not matched to a gene: 7. The CDR3 contains 15 residues. The V gene's germline CDR1 is SNHLY and CDR2 FYNNEI. Written as DNA, the CDR3 is TGTGCCAGCAGTGAACGGGACAGGGGGTCGGGGGAGCAGTACTTC. Its translation is CASSERDRGSGEQYF.

This chain links TRBV14 with TRBJ2-7; 7 bases fit TRBD1. The CDR3 has 14 amino acids. V lost 4 bases and J lost 4; bases outside the gene matches: 7. Looked up from germline, CDR1 is SGHDN and CDR2 is FVKESK. The CDR3 protein is CASSLRQGGYEQYF. CDR3 nucleotides: TGTGCCAGCAGCCTCAGACAGGGTGGATACGAGCAGTACTTC.

The rearrangement joins TRBV28 to TRBJ1-6, with D possibly TRBD1 on 5 matching bases. Looked up from germline, CDR1 is MDHEN and CDR2 is SYDVKM. The CDR3 consists of 14 residues. V dropped 2 bases and J dropped 10 bases, with 12 bases sitting between them. The CDR3 nucleotides read TGTGCCAGCAGTTTAGACTCCGGGGACTCACCCCTCCACTTT. This sequence encodes CASSLDSGDSPLHF. Full variable domain (remainder filled in from reference TRBV28 and TRBJ1-6): DVKVTQSSRYLVKRTGEKVFLECVQDMDHENMFWYRQDPGLGLRLIYFSYDVKMKEKGDIPEGYSVSREKKERFSLILESASTNQTSMYLCASSLDSGDSPLHFGNGTRLTVT.

The chain has TRBV14 and TRBJ2-7; 7 nucleotides agree with TRBD1. The CDR3 has 15 residues. Germline lookup yields CDR1 SGHDN and CDR2 FVKESK. Unmatched junction bases numbered 5, after V lost 1 base and J lost 2 bases. The chain's CDR3 is CASSQGWTGTYEQYF. CDR3 DNA sequence: TGTGCCAGCAGCCAAGGATGGACAGGAACCTACGAGCAGTACTTC.

J is TRBJ2-1 and V is TRBV9; 8 positions agree with TRBD2. The CDR3 covers 17 residues. V was clipped by 3 bases and J by 0 bases; unmatched bases: 8. Germline V gene data show CDR1 as SGDLS and CDR2 as YYNGEE. CDR3 protein: CASSGGPGGSSYNEQFF. In DNA form, the CDR3 reads TGTGCCAGCAGCGGGGGGCCGGGAGGGAGCTCCTACAATGAGCAGTTCTTC.

This chain links TRBV6-6 with TRBJ2-3, with D hard to call. V shed 0 bases and J shed 4 bases, with 11 bases lying between them. In germline, CDR1 is MNHNY, CDR2 SVGAGI (reference sequence). The CDR3 covers 15 residues. The CDR3 loop reads CASSYSFTHPDTQYF. The CDR3 nucleotides are TGTGCCAGCAGTTACTCGTTTACTCATCCAGATACGCAGTATTTT.

J is TRBJ2-5 and V is TRBV9; no clear D gene. Germline CDR1 SGDLS, CDR2 YYNGEE. The CDR3 has 13 residues. Trimming took off 0 bases at V and 2 bases at J, with 5 bases between the two ends. This CDR3 is CASSVGGQETQYF. The CDR3 nucleotides read TGTGCCAGCAGCGTAGGAGGACAAGAGACCCAGTACTTC.

The genes are TRBV7-2 and TRBJ2-5; 9 bases fit TRBD1. Germline lookup yields CDR1 SGHTA and CDR2 FQGNSA. The CDR3 is 16 amino acids. The V and J ends lost 1 base and 4 bases, in that order; junction bases with no gene match: 7. The CDR3 DNA follows: TGTGCCAGCAGCTTAGGGGGACAGGGACGGGTAGAGACCCAGTACTTC. Encoded protein: CASSLGGQGRVETQYF.

The V call is TRBV5-1, the J call TRBJ2-2; 7 bases are shared with TRBD2. This CDR3 comprises 15 residues. Germline loops: CDR1 SGHRS, CDR2 YFSETQ. Trimming cost V 0 bases and J 5 bases; bases outside gene matches: 4. The CDR3 DNA is TGCGCCAGCAGCTTGGACGGGGGGAGAACCGGGGAGCTGTTTTTT. It yields the protein CASSLDGGRTGELFF.